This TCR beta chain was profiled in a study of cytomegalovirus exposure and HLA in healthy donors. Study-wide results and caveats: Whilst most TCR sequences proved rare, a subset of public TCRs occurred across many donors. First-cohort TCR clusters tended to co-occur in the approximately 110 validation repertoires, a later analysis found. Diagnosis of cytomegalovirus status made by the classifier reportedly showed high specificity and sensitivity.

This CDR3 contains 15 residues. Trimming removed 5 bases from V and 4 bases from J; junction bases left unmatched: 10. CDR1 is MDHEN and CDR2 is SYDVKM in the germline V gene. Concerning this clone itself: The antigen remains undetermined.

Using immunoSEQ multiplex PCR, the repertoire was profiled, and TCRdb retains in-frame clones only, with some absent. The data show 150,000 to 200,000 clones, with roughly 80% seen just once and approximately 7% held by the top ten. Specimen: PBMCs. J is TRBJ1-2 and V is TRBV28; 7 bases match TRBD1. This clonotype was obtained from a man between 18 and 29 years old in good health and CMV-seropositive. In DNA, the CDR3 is TGTGCCAGCAGTGCCCCCCAGGGGGTGGGCTATGGCTACACCTTC. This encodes CASSAPQGVGYGYTF.